This T cell receptor (beta chain) was recovered during a study of T cells in localized non-small cell lung cancer. Findings and limits, study-wide: Analysis by sequencing included only one tumor region, so heterogeneity remains possible. Appearing in adjacent lung were a median about 60 of the top 100 tumor clones.

As concerns this clone: Its target is unknown.

CDR1 is SGHRS, CDR2 YFSETQ, per germline. The V end was cut by 4 bases, the J end by 0 bases, with 10 bases between. The CDR3 sequence is 14 residues long. Sequencing used immunoSEQ multiplex PCR; TCRdb keeps in-frame clones, though not all of them. The sample includes about 26,000 clones, 75% to 85% of them seen just once. The sequences come from peripheral blood, collected before any cancer treatment. The receptor's source is a woman aged 35-75 years with stage I lung adenocarcinoma. The V and J genes are TRBV5-1 and TRBJ1-1, with no clear D. CDR3 nucleotide sequence: TGCGCCAGCAGCCGATTGAGCATGAACACTGAAGCTTTCTTT. The encoded protein is CASSRLSMNTEAFF.